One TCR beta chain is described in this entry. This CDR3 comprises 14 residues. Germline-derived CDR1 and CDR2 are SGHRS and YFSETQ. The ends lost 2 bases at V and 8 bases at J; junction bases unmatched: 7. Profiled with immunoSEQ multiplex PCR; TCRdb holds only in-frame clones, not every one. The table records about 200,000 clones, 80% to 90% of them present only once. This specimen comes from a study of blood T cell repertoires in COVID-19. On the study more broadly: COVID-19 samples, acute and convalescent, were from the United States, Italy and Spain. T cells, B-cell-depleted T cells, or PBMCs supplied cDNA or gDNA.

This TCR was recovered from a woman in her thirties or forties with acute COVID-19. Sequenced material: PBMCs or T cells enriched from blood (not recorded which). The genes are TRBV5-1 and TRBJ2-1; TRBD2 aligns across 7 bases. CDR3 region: CASSFGGGLDEQFF. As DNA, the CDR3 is TGCGCCAGCAGCTTTGGGGGAGGACTAGATGAGCAGTTCTTC.